This TCR beta chain came from a study of beta chain features in type 1 diabetes. Study observations and caveats: Moderate but significant shortening of TCRB CDR3s was recorded in all four CD4+ subsets from Type 1 diabetes patients. VDJ junctions from type 1 diabetes patients carried fewer insertions and larger deletions.

Of the isolated RNA, all was reverse transcribed, and so the sequenced material was expressed TCRB transcripts. Repertoires were generated with immunoSEQ multiplex PCR, while TCRdb's copy carries only in-frame clones and drops some. The table lists about 660,000 clones, around 15% of them singletons. A few counts support this clone. The antigen remains undetermined. Trimming shortened V by 4 bases and J by 1 base, and 5 bases separated the two germline ends. CDR3 size: 13 residues. Germline-derived CDR1 and CDR2 are SGHTA and FQGNSA. V and J are TRBV7-2 and TRBJ1-5; no reliable D call. The receptor was isolated from a man younger than 35 with type 1 diabetes. Sample: naive CD4+ T cells from blood. CDR3 coding DNA: TGTGCCAGCAGCTCAATGAGCAATCAGCCCCAGCATTTT. This gives the protein CASSSMSNQPQHF.